This is a list of T cell receptor beta chains from one sample in a study of CD8+ T cells in alopecia areata. Generated by immunoSEQ multiplex PCR, the TCRdb table keeps only in-frame clones and is missing some. The sample consists of approximately 280,000 clones, roughly 50% of them appearing once. Specimen: CD4+ T cells sorted from blood, collected at week 24, from a patient treated with tofacitinib. Source of these receptors: a human donor with alopecia areata. Each CDR3 is given with its conserved first and last residue. The order of the fields is CDR3 protein, CDR3 DNA, J gene, V gene, D gene, clone size. A D gene is named only where the DNA matches it firmly. Where a row states a size, it is once, few, many or the class of an expanded clone; other rows omit it.

CAWSVPSGAGGGYTF TGTGCCTGGAGTGTACCGTCAGGTGCTGGGGGTGGCTACACCTTC TRBJ1-2 TRBV30 - -
CASSLVGAVEKGYTF TGTGCCAGCAGTTTAGTCGGGGCGGTGGAAAAAGGCTACACCTTC TRBJ1-2 TRBV27 - many
CASSVDPGPWSYNEQFF TGTGCCAGCAGTGTGGATCCAGGTCCCTGGTCCTACAATGAGCAGTTCTTC TRBJ2-1 TRBV2 - many
CASRPGQDRGEQYF TGTGCCAGCAGACCCGGACAGGATCGGGGCGAGCAGTACTTC TRBJ2-7 TRBV6-1 TRBD1 -
CASSLGDYNSPLHF TGTGCCAGCAGTCTGGGCGACTATAATTCACCCCTCCACTTT TRBJ1-6 TRBV14 - -
CASSLTGNGYTF TGTGCCAGTAGTCTGACAGGGAATGGCTACACCTTC TRBJ1-2 TRBV19 TRBD1 -
CASSYLAGSPGELFF TGTGCCAGCAGTTATCTAGCGGGGAGCCCCGGGGAGCTGTTTTTT TRBJ2-2 TRBV2 TRBD2 -
CASSLGTDEQYF TGCGCCAGCAGTTTAGGGACCGACGAGCAGTACTTC TRBJ2-7 TRBV5-1 - -
CASSRANGYTF TGTGCCAGCAGTCGCGCGAATGGCTACACCTTC TRBJ1-2 TRBV6-6 - -
CASSEQGSYGYTF TGTGCCAGCAGTGAACAGGGGTCCTATGGCTACACCTTC TRBJ1-2 TRBV2 - -
CASSPDDGTGFPYEQYF TGTGCCAGCAGTCCCGATGATGGGACAGGGTTTCCCTACGAGCAGTACTTC TRBJ2-7 TRBV28 TRBD1 few
CASSLGRVGYGYTF TGTGCCAGCAGCTTGGGGCGAGTCGGCTATGGCTACACCTTC TRBJ1-2 TRBV5-4 - -
CASSLPGDNEQFF TGTGCCAGCAGTTTGCCGGGGGACAATGAGCAGTTCTTC TRBJ2-1 TRBV27 - -
CASSQEGDLTDTQYF TGCGCCAGCAGCCAAGAGGGTGATCTCACAGATACGCAGTATTTT TRBJ2-3 TRBV4-1 - few
CASSQEQRRAQPQHF TGCGCCAGCAGCCAAGAACAAAGAAGGGCTCAGCCCCAGCATTTT TRBJ1-5 TRBV4-1 - -
CAWTGNYNSPLHF TGTGCCTGGACGGGGAACTATAATTCACCCCTCCACTTT TRBJ1-6 TRBV30 - -
CASSGNYEQYF TGCGCCAGCAGCGGAAACTACGAGCAGTACTTC TRBJ2-7 TRBV5-1 - -
CSVELTAGNEKLFF TGCAGCGTTGAGCTTACCGCTGGAAATGAAAAACTGTTTTTT TRBJ1-4 TRBV29-1 - -
CAWSVLGGTDTQYF TGTGCCTGGAGTGTACTCGGGGGCACAGATACGCAGTATTTT TRBJ2-3 TRBV30 - -
CASSSFRSATGRDTEAFF TGTGCCAGCAGCTCTTTTAGGTCGGCGACAGGTAGGGACACTGAAGCTTTCTTT TRBJ1-1 TRBV7-9 - -
CASSLEVGNEQFF TGCGCCAGCAGCTTGGAGGTTGGAAATGAGCAGTTCTTC TRBJ2-1 TRBV5-1 - -
CSASQSYEQYF TGCAGTGCTAGCCAGTCCTACGAGCAGTACTTC TRBJ2-7 TRBV20-1 - -
CASSFSGGEETQYF TGTGCCAGCAGTTTCTCCGGGGGGGAAGAGACCCAGTACTTC TRBJ2-5 TRBV6-5 TRBD2 -
CASSLGGGSAETQYF TGTGCCAGCAGTTTAGGCGGGGGTTCCGCAGAGACCCAGTACTTC TRBJ2-5 TRBV28 TRBD2 -
CAWTRGRTQPQHF TGTGCCTGGACCAGGGGGCGTACTCAGCCCCAGCATTTT TRBJ1-5 TRBV30 TRBD1 -
CASSDNSGPDEAFF TGTGCCAGCAGTGATAACTCGGGACCTGATGAAGCTTTCTTT TRBJ1-1 TRBV25-1 - -
CSVYRDTTYEQYF TGCAGCGTTTACCGGGACACAACCTACGAGCAGTACTTC TRBJ2-7 TRBV29-1 - few
CASSIGLAGGTYEQYF TGTGCCAGCAGCATCGGACTAGCGGGGGGTACCTACGAGCAGTACTTC TRBJ2-7 TRBV5-4 TRBD2 once
CASSLTNRGGGAQETQYF TGTGCCAGCAGCCTTACGAATCGTGGCGGGGGGGCCCAAGAGACCCAGTACTTC TRBJ2-5 TRBV4-2 TRBD2 -
CAISEREGASPYEQYF TGTGCCATCAGTGAGAGGGAAGGGGCCAGCCCGTACGAGCAGTACTTC TRBJ2-7 TRBV10-3 - few
CAITGDRVNSPLHF TGTGCCATCACCGGGGACAGGGTTAATTCACCCCTCCACTTT TRBJ1-6 TRBV10-3 TRBD1 few
CASSLTSGGGTDTQYF TGTGCCAGCAGCTTGACTAGCGGGGGGGGCACAGATACGCAGTATTTT TRBJ2-3 TRBV5-4 TRBD2 -
CASSVEWDRGTDTQYF TGCGCCAGCAGCGTGGAATGGGACAGGGGCACAGATACGCAGTATTTT TRBJ2-3 TRBV5-1 TRBD1 once
CASSQDLETQYF TGTGCCAGCAGCCAAGATTTAGAGACCCAGTACTTC TRBJ2-5 TRBV4-2 - -
CASSTHSGDQETQYF TGTGCCAGCAGTACCCACTCGGGGGATCAAGAGACCCAGTACTTC TRBJ2-5 TRBV5-4 - few
CASSPRTTRGIQYF TGTGCCAGCAGCCCCCGGACGACGAGGGGCATTCAGTACTTC TRBJ2-4 TRBV14 - -
CASSPSGPKNIQYF TGTGCCAGCTCGCCCTCCGGACCTAAAAACATTCAGTACTTC TRBJ2-4 TRBV18 - -
CATTNGQDNEKLFF TGTGCCACCACCAACGGACAAGACAATGAAAAACTGTTTTTT TRBJ1-4 TRBV15 - -
CASSNNQPQHF TGTGCCAGCAGCAACAATCAGCCCCAGCATTTT TRBJ1-5 TRBV28 - few
CASSLWDTSTNEKLFF TGTGCCAGCAGTTTATGGGACACCTCAACTAATGAAAAACTGTTTTTT TRBJ1-4 TRBV28 - -
CASSLDREAFF TGTGCCAGCAGCCTGGACAGAGAAGCTTTCTTT TRBJ1-1 TRBV13 - few
CASSSFFGPPAQGLQFF TGTGCCAGCAGCTCTTTTTTCGGGCCTCCTGCCCAGGGGTTGCAGTTCTTC TRBJ2-1 TRBV5-6 - -
CATSLTGFQETQYF TGTGCCACCAGCTTAACAGGTTTCCAAGAGACCCAGTACTTC TRBJ2-5 TRBV15 - few
CSVGFGNEQFF TGCAGCGTTGGTTTCGGGAATGAGCAGTTCTTC TRBJ2-1 TRBV29-1 - few
CAWIQNGDRGRHTVYEQYF TGTGCCTGGATTCAAAACGGGGACAGGGGTCGTCATACGGTCTACGAGCAGTACTTC TRBJ2-7 TRBV30 TRBD1 -
CASGRTTGYEQYF TGTGCCAGCGGCCGAACTACGGGCTACGAGCAGTACTTC TRBJ2-7 TRBV6-6 - -
CASSLGRSQETQYF TGTGCCAGCAGCCTAGGCAGGTCCCAAGAGACCCAGTACTTC TRBJ2-5 TRBV7-2 - -
CATSRDPLSGGTQETQYF TGTGCCACCAGCAGAGACCCTCTCAGCGGGGGGACCCAAGAGACCCAGTACTTC TRBJ2-5 TRBV15 TRBD2 -
CSVKAGSPYNEQFF TGCAGCGTTAAAGCGGGGTCGCCGTACAATGAGCAGTTCTTC TRBJ2-1 TRBV29-1 TRBD2 -
CASSLYGGSNTGELFF TGCGCCAGCAGCTTATACGGGGGCTCGAACACCGGGGAGCTGTTTTTT TRBJ2-2 TRBV5-1 - few
CAISEVDSPYEQYF TGTGCCATCAGTGAGGTGGACAGTCCCTACGAGCAGTACTTC TRBJ2-7 TRBV10-3 - few
CASSLEGGYGYTF TGTGCCAGCAGCTTAGAAGGGGGGTATGGCTACACCTTC TRBJ1-2 TRBV7-2 - -
CASSLGTAGAYEKLFF TGTGCCAGCAGCTTAGGGACAGCCGGTGCCTATGAAAAACTGTTTTTT TRBJ1-4 TRBV7-6 - -
CASSGGLAESYEQYF TGCGCCAGCAGCGGAGGACTAGCTGAGTCCTACGAGCAGTACTTC TRBJ2-7 TRBV5-1 TRBD2 -